The 8 T cell receptor beta chains below come from one sample, sequenced in a study of OX40 agonist ivuxolimab in advanced cancers. Some clones are missing from TCRdb's copy, which holds only in-frame ones; the method was immunoSEQ multiplex PCR. The sample lists some 76,000 clones, around nine tenths seen once, with over 0.6% in the top ten. Material: CD4+ or CD8+ T cells sorted from blood, obtained in a trial of the OX40 agonist ivuxolimab. The receptors shown here come from an adult with an advanced solid tumor such as melanoma, head and neck, liver or kidney cancer.

The chain recombines TRBV6-6 with TRBJ2-7, with D tentatively TRBD1 (5 bases). The CDR3 covers 14 residues. From germline, CDR1 is MNHNY and CDR2 SVGAGI (reference sequence). V dropped 0 bases and J dropped 2 bases, with 8 bases sitting between them. The CDR3 loop is CASSYSRTTYEQYF. CDR3 nucleotide sequence: TGTGCCAGCAGTTACTCCAGGACAACCTACGAGCAGTACTTC.

V gene TRBV2 combines with J gene TRBJ2-1; a weak D match, TRBD2 (6 bases). V gave up 4 bases and J gave up 7 bases, with 17 bases separating them. Per the germline V gene, CDR1 is SNHLY and CDR2 is FYNNEI. The CDR3 is made up of 15 amino acids. This CDR3 is CASSVRRDVGNEQFF. The CDR3 coding sequence is TGTGCCAGCAGTGTAAGGAGGGACGTAGGAAATGAGCAGTTCTTC.

The chain recombines TRBV4-3 with TRBJ1-3; D unresolved. CDR1 LGHNA and CDR2 YSLEER come from the germline V gene. V dropped 0 bases and J dropped 0 bases, with 18 bases sitting between them. The CDR3 runs to 19 residues. The chain's CDR3 is CASSQETPVHAVSGNTIYF. In DNA, the CDR3 is TGCGCCAGCAGCCAAGAAACCCCAGTACATGCCGTCTCTGGAAACACCATATATTTT.

The chain joins TRBV5-4 to TRBJ1-4; D is possibly TRBD1 (5 bases). The CDR3 extends over 14 amino acids. In germline, CDR1 is SGHNT, CDR2 YYREEE (reference sequence). V was cut by 5 bases and J by 8 bases, with 16 bases left in between. Written as DNA, the CDR3 is TGTGCCAGCAGTTTTCGGGACGGCCCGGAAAAACTGTTTTTT. Amino acid sequence: CASSFRDGPEKLFF.

The DNA for the CDR3 is TGTGCCAGCAGTGAAGGGTTCTCTGGAAACACCATATATTTT. This encodes CASSEGFSGNTIYF. This chain joins TRBV6-1 and TRBJ1-3; no firm D call. Germline values: CDR1 MNHNS, CDR2 SASEGT. V was pared by 1 base and J by 0 bases, with 4 bases between. There are 14 residues in the CDR3.

The chain carries TRBV11-2 and TRBJ1-1; 9 bases fit TRBD1. CDR3 length: 15 residues. J was trimmed by 5 bases and V by 1 base; bases with no gene match: 5. The germline V gene has CDR1 SGHAT and CDR2 FQNNGV. The CDR3 DNA reads as TGTGCCAGCAGCTTAGGGGGACAGGGTCAAACTGAAGCTTTCTTT. This sequence encodes CASSLGGQGQTEAFF. The full variable domain, its missing parts supplied by reference TRBV11-2 and TRBJ1-1, is EAGVAQSPRYKIIEKRQSVAFWCNPISGHATLYWYQQILGQGPKLLIQFQNNGVVDDSQLPKDRFSAERLKGVDSTLKIQPAKLEDSAVYLCASSLGGQGQTEAFFGQGTRLTVV.

The gene calls are TRBV19 and TRBJ2-3; 12 bases align to TRBD2. Germline V gene sequence: CDR1 LNHDA, CDR2 SQIVND (reference sequence). The CDR3 runs to 17 residues. V lost 3 bases and J lost 0; bases outside the gene matches: 4. CDR3 residues: CASSMTSGGSSTDTQYF. CDR3 nucleotides: TGTGCCAGTAGTATGACTAGCGGGGGATCTAGCACAGATACGCAGTATTTT.

For the CDR3, the DNA is TGTGCCAGCAGCTTTCGGGGGGGTCGCTCTGGAAACACCATATATTTT. This codes for CASSFRGGRSGNTIYF. The chain couples TRBV11-2 to TRBJ1-3; possibly TRBD1 for D (5 bases). V shed 3 bases and J shed 0 bases, with 12 bases lying between them. Germline CDR1 SGHAT, CDR2 FQNNGV. CDR3 length: 16 amino acids.